The following is a T cell receptor (beta chain) sequence with its context. Its target is not known. The sample belongs to a study of shared clonotypes between healthy human individuals. CD4+ cells were split into CD45RA+ naive and CD45RA-negative memory subsets. This CDR3 comprises 17 residues. V lost 3 bases, J lost 4 bases, and 12 bases stayed unmatched. Germline-derived CDR1 and CDR2 are SGDLS and YYNGEE. Study results and limitations: Since donors were few, the genetic and exposure-history diversity represented was limited. Only blood was sampled, and tissue TCR repertoires likely differ from blood ones. Clonotype sharing among donors was expected to depend on sequencing depth.

Sequenced by immunoSEQ multiplex PCR; TCRdb stores in-frame clones only, minus some. Of approximately 2,300,000 clones in the sample, under 95% were seen once. The V and J genes are TRBV9 and TRBJ2-1; TRBD2 matches 8 bases. This sequence was found in a man between 18 and 29 years old in good health. Some clones in this sample may be carry-over from other donors' samples. The specimen was naive CD4+ T cells from PBMCs. The subset denotes: CD45RA+ positively selected. CDR3 loop: CASSAYSGTPLYNEQFF. CDR3 DNA: TGTGCCAGCAGCGCGTATAGCGGGACCCCTCTGTACAATGAGCAGTTCTTC. Combining the CDR3 with reference TRBV9 and TRBJ2-1 gives the whole variable domain DSGVTQTPKHLITATGQRVTLRCSPRSGDLSVYWYQQSLDQGLQFLIQYYNGEERAKGNILERFSAQQFPDLHSELNLSSLELGDSALYFCASSAYSGTPLYNEQFFGPGTRLTVL.